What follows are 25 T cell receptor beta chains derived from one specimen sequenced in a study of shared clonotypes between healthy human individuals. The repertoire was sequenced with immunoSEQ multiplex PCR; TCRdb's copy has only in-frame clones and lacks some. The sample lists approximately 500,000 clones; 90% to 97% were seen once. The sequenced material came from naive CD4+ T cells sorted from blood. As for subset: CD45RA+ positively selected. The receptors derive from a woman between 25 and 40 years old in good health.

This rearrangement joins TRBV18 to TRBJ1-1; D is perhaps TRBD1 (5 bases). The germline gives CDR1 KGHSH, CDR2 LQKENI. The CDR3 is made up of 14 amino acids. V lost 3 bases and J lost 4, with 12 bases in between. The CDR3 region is CASSPGGIGTEAFF. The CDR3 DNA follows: TGTGCCAGCTCACCTGGGGGTATCGGCACTGAAGCTTTCTTT.

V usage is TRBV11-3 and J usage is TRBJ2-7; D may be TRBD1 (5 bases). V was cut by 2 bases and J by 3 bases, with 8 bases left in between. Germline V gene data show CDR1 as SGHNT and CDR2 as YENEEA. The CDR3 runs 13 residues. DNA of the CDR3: TGTGCCAGCAGCTTAAGCAGGGTCTACGAGCAGTACTTC. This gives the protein CASSLSRVYEQYF.

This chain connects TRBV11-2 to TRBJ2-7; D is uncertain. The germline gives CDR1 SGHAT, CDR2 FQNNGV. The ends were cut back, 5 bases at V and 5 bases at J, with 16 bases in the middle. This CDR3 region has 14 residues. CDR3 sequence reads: CASSHWTKSDEQYF. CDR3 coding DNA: TGTGCCAGCAGCCATTGGACCAAGTCGGACGAGCAGTACTTC.

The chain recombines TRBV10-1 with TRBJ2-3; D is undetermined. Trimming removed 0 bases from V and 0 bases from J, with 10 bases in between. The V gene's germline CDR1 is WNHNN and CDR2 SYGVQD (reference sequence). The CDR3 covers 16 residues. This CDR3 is CASSESMTLSTDTQYF. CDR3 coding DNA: TGCGCCAGCAGTGAGTCGATGACACTGAGCACAGATACGCAGTATTTT.

CDR3: CASSPQGGHEQYF. Written as DNA, the CDR3 is TGTGCCAGCAGTCCCCAGGGCGGGCACGAGCAGTACTTC. The J gene is TRBJ2-7, the V gene TRBV28, with D tentatively TRBD1 or TRBD2 (5 bases each). The CDR3 covers 13 residues. Between the trimmed V and J ends, which lost 5 bases and 5 bases, there was a span of 13 bases. Germline loops: CDR1 MDHEN, CDR2 SYDVKM.

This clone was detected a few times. CDR3 amino acids: CASSVVGTEAFF. The CDR3 region has the DNA TGTGCCAGCAGCGTAGTGGGCACTGAAGCTTTCTTT. The J gene is TRBJ1-1, the V gene TRBV9; no reliable D call. The CDR3 is 12 residues long. Germline V gene sequence: CDR1 SGDLS, CDR2 YYNGEE. V lost 0 bases and J lost 4, with 4 bases in between.

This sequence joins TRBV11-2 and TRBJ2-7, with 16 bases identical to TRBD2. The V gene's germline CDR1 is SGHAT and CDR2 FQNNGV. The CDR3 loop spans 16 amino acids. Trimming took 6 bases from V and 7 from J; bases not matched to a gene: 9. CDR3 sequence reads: CASRPGTSGRVGEQYF. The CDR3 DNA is TGTGCCAGCAGGCCCGGGACTAGCGGGAGGGTGGGGGAGCAGTACTTC.

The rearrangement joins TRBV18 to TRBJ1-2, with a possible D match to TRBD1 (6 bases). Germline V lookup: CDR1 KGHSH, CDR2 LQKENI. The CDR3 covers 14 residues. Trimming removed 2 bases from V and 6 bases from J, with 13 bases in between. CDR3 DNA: TGTGCCAGCTCACCAAGGGGGGGACTAAATGGCTACACCTTC. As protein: CASSPRGGLNGYTF. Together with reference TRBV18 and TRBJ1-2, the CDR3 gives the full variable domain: NAGVMQNPRHLVRRRGQEARLRCSPMKGHSHVYWYRQLPEEGLKFMVYLQKENIIDESGMPKERFSAEFPKEGPSILRIQQVVRGDSAAYFCASSPRGGLNGYTFGSGTRLTVV.

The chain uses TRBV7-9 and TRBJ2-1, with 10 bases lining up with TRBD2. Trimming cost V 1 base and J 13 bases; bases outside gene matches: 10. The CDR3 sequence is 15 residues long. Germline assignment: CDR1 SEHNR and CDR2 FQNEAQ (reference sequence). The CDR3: CASSLGTSGRAKQFF. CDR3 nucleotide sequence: TGTGCCAGCAGCTTAGGCACCAGCGGGAGGGCCAAACAGTTCTTC.

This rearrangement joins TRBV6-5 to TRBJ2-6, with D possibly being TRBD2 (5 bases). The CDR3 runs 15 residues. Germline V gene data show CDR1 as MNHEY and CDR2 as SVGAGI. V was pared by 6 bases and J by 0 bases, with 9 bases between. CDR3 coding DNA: TGTGCCAGCAGCCGGGATTTCTCTGGGGCCAACGTCCTGACTTTC. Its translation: CASSRDFSGANVLTF.

CDR3 residues: CASSIGFQPQHF. CDR3 in DNA: TGTGCCAGTAGTATTGGGTTTCAGCCCCAGCATTTT. The chain uses TRBV19 and TRBJ1-5; D is ambiguous. CDR3 size: 12 residues. CDR1 is LNHDA and CDR2 is SQIVND in the germline V gene (reference sequence). Trimming removed 3 bases at V and 6 bases at J, with 6 bases between.

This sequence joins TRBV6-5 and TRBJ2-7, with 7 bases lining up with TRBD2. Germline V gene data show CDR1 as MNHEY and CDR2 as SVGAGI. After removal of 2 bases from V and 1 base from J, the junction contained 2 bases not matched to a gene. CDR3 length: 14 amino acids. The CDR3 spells CASSYLAESYEQYF. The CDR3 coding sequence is TGTGCCAGCAGTTACCTAGCGGAATCCTACGAGCAGTACTTC.

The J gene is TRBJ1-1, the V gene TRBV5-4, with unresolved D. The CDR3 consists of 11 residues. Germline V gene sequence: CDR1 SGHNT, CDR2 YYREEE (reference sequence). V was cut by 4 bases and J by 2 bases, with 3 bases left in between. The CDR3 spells CASSTNTEAFF. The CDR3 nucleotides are TGTGCCAGCAGCACCAACACTGAAGCTTTCTTT.

This CDR3 is CASSVATTAGGPGEQYF. The CDR3 nucleotides read TGTGCCAGCAGCGTAGCTACTACGGCGGGAGGGCCAGGCGAGCAGTACTTC. The rearrangement uses TRBV9 and TRBJ2-7; 9 bases agree with TRBD2. This CDR3 has 17 residues. The V segment lost 0 bases and the J segment 6 bases; nucleotides outside the gene matches: 13. Germline V gene sequence: CDR1 SGDLS, CDR2 YYNGEE.

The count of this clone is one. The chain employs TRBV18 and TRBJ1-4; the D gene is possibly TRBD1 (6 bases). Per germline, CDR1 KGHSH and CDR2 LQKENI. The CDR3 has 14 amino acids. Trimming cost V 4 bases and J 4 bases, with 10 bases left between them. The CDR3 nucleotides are TGTGCCAGCTCACGGACAGCTAATAATGAAAAACTGTTTTTT. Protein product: CASSRTANNEKLFF.

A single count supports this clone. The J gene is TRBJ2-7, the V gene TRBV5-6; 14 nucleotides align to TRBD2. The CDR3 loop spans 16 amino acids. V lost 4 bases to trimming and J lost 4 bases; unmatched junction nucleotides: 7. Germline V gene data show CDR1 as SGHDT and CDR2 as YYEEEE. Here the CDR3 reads CASSSSGLAGVYEQYF. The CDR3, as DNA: TGTGCCAGCAGCAGCTCGGGACTAGCGGGAGTTTACGAGCAGTACTTC.

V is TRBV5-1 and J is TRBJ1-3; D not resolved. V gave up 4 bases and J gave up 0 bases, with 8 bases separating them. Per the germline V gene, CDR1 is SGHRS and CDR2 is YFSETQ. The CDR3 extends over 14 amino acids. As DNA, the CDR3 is TGCGCCAGCAGCGGTCCAGACTCTGGAAACACCATATATTTT. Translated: CASSGPDSGNTIYF.

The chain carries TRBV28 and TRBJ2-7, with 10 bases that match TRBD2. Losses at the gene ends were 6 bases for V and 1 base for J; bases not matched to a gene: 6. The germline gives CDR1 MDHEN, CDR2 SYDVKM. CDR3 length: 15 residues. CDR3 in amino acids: CASSDGLAVSYEQYF. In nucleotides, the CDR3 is TGTGCCAGCAGCGACGGACTAGCGGTGTCCTACGAGCAGTACTTC.

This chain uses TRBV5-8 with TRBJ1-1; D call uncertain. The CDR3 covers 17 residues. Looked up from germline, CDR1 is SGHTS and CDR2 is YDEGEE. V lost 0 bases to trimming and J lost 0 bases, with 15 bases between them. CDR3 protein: CASSLVHNSLMNTEAFF. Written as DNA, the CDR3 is TGTGCCAGCAGCTTGGTACATAACTCCCTCATGAACACTGAAGCTTTCTTT.

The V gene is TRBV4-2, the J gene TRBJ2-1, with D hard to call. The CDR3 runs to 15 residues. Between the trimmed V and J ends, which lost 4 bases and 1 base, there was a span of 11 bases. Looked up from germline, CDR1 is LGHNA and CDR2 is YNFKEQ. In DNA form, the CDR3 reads TGTGCCAGCAGCCTCCCAACGGGTTCCTACAATGAGCAGTTCTTC. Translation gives CASSLPTGSYNEQFF.

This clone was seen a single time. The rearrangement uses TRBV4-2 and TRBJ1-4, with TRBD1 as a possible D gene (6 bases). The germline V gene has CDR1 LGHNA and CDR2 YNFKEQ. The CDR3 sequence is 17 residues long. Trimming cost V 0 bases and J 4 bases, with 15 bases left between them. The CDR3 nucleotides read TGTGCCAGCAGCCAAGATAGGGGGGGAGGATTTAATGAAAAACTGTTTTTT. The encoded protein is CASSQDRGGGFNEKLFF.

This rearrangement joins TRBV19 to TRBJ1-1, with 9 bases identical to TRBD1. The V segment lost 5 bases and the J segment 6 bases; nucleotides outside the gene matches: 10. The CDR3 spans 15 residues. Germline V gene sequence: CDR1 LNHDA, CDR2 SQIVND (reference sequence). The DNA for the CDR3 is TGTGCCAGTAGTGGGGCCGGGACAGGGAAGGCTGAAGCTTTCTTT. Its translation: CASSGAGTGKAEAFF.

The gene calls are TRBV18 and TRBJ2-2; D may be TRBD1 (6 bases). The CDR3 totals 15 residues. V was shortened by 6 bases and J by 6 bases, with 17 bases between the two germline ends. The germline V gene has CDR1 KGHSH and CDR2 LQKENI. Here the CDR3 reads CASSTGLSTAGELFF. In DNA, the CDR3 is TGTGCCAGCTCGACAGGTCTCTCGACGGCCGGGGAGCTGTTTTTT.

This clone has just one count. Here the CDR3 DNA reads TGTGCCAGCAGCCAACAGACCGGGACACGGACTAACTATGGCTACACCTTC. Residues: CASSQQTGTRTNYGYTF. The chain carries TRBV4-2 and TRBJ1-2, with D maybe TRBD1 (6 bases). From germline, CDR1 is LGHNA and CDR2 YNFKEQ. The V gene lost 2 bases and the J gene lost 0 bases, with 16 bases spanning the gap. The length of the CDR3 is 17 residues.

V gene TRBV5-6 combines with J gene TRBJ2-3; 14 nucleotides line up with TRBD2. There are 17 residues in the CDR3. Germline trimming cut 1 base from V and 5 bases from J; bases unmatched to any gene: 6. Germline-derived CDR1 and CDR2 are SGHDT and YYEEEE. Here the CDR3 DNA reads TGTGCCAGCAGCTTGTTGGGACTAGCGGGAGAGGGAGATACGCAGTATTTT. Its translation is CASSLLGLAGEGDTQYF.